Listed below are T cell receptor beta chains from one sample, sequenced in a study of cytomegalovirus exposure and HLA in healthy donors. Profiled with immunoSEQ multiplex PCR; TCRdb holds only in-frame clones, not every one. The sample has around 130,000 clones; more than 65% are singletons. Specimen: PBMCs. These receptors were taken from a man aged 50-59 years in good health and CMV-seronegative. CDR3s include the opening cysteine and the closing phenylalanine or tryptophan. The D gene is left open where the match is weak. Size values are once, few and many counts, or a class for expanded clones, and some rows have none.

length: 13; V: TRBV5-1; D: TRBD1; J: TRBJ1-5; size: .; DNA: TGCGCCAGCAGCCCGGGACAGAATCAGCCCCAGCATTTT; CDR3: CASSPGQNQPQHF
length: 17; V: TRBV5-4; D: TRBD2; J: TRBJ2-7; size: once; DNA: TGTGCCAGCAGCCCTTCGCCGACTAGCGGTGGCTCCTACGAGCAGTACTTC; CDR3: CASSPSPTSGGSYEQYF
length: 14; V: TRBV5-4; D: .; J: TRBJ2-3; size: .; DNA: TGTGCCAGCAGCCCCTGGGGGGTCGCAGATACGCAGTATTTT; CDR3: CASSPWGVADTQYF
length: 11; V: TRBV9; D: .; J: TRBJ1-3; size: .; DNA: TGTGCCAGCAGCCCCGGTAACACCATATATTTT; CDR3: CASSPGNTIYF
length: 15; V: TRBV4-1; D: TRBD1; J: TRBJ1-5; size: .; DNA: TGCGCCAGCAGCCTGCAGGGGGCATCGGGGCAGCCCCAGCATTTT; CDR3: CASSLQGASGQPQHF
length: 19; V: TRBV4-3; D: .; J: TRBJ1-6; size: .; DNA: TGCGCCAGCAGCATCTCCCACGTTCAGGGGAGCTCCTATAATTCACCCCTCCACTTT; CDR3: CASSISHVQGSSYNSPLHF
length: 17; V: TRBV7-9; D: .; J: TRBJ2-2; size: few; DNA: TGTGCCAGCAGCTTGGTGTCTGATCTAGAGTACACCGGGGAGCTGTTTTTT; CDR3: CASSLVSDLEYTGELFF
length: 12; V: TRBV6-5; D: .; J: TRBJ1-6; size: few; DNA: TGTGCCAGCAAGAGAAAGAATTCACCCCTCCACTTT; CDR3: CASKRKNSPLHF
length: 12; V: TRBV7-9; D: .; J: TRBJ2-5; size: once; DNA: TGTGCCAGCAGCTTAATCGTGGAGACCCAGTACTTC; CDR3: CASSLIVETQYF
length: 12; V: TRBV28; D: .; J: TRBJ1-2; size: .; DNA: TGTGCCAGCAGTTTTTCCCCGGTTGGCTACACCTTC; CDR3: CASSFSPVGYTF
length: 15; V: TRBV6-5; D: .; J: TRBJ2-7; size: .; DNA: TGTGCCAGCAGGCAAGGTAGCCCAAGCTCCTACGAGCAGTACTTC; CDR3: CASRQGSPSSYEQYF
length: 14; V: TRBV30; D: TRBD2; J: TRBJ2-7; size: .; DNA: TGTGCCTGGAGTAAGGATAGCGGGGGCGGCGAGCAGTACTTC; CDR3: CAWSKDSGGGEQYF
length: 15; V: TRBV4-3; D: .; J: TRBJ2-2; size: .; DNA: TGCGCCAGCAGCCCCCGGGGGTCGGGCACCGGGGAGCTGTTTTTT; CDR3: CASSPRGSGTGELFF
length: 13; V: TRBV30; D: .; J: TRBJ2-5; size: .; DNA: TGTGCCTGGAGTCCCGGGACTCTGGGGACCCAGTACTTC; CDR3: CAWSPGTLGTQYF
length: 18; V: TRBV9; D: .; J: TRBJ1-3; size: .; DNA: TGTGCCAGCAGCTTTCCTCTGGGGGGGGCCCACTCTGGAAACACCATATATTTT; CDR3: CASSFPLGGAHSGNTIYF
length: 15; V: TRBV11-2; D: .; J: TRBJ1-4; size: .; DNA: TGTGCCAGCAGCTCCATCGATGGGAGGGATGAAAAACTGTTTTTT; CDR3: CASSSIDGRDEKLFF
length: 14; V: TRBV10-3; D: .; J: TRBJ2-5; size: .; DNA: TGTGCCATCAGTGAAGTAACGGGGCAAGAGACCCAGTACTTC; CDR3: CAISEVTGQETQYF
length: 14; V: TRBV2; D: .; J: TRBJ1-3; size: few; DNA: TGTGCCAGCAGTGACGTATTCTCTGGAAACACCATATATTTT; CDR3: CASSDVFSGNTIYF
length: 18; V: TRBV5-5; D: TRBD1; J: TRBJ2-7; size: once; DNA: TGTGCCAGCAGCGGCTATATTCTGGACAGGGGTCCCGCCTACGAGCAGTACTTC; CDR3: CASSGYILDRGPAYEQYF
length: 16; V: TRBV2; D: .; J: TRBJ2-6; size: .; DNA: TGTGCCAGCAGTGAAGGGCTGCACTCTGGGGCCAACGTCCTGACTTTC; CDR3: CASSEGLHSGANVLTF
length: 14; V: TRBV2; D: .; J: TRBJ2-7; size: .; DNA: TGTGCCAGCAGTGATCAGGGGTTGACCTACGAGCAGTACTTC; CDR3: CASSDQGLTYEQYF
length: 13; V: TRBV6-1; D: .; J: TRBJ2-1; size: .; DNA: TGTGCCAGCAGTGAGCACCTTGCCAGGGAGCAGTTCTTC; CDR3: CASSEHLAREQFF
length: 17; V: TRBV7-3; D: TRBD2; J: TRBJ2-3; size: .; DNA: TGTGCCAGCAGCTTAGCGGGGGGGCCTCTCGCAGCAGATACGCAGTATTTT; CDR3: CASSLAGGPLAADTQYF
length: 16; V: TRBV5-1; D: TRBD1; J: TRBJ1-4; size: .; DNA: TGCGCCAGCAGCCTAACAGGGGATCGGGGTGGTGAAAAACTGTTTTTT; CDR3: CASSLTGDRGGEKLFF
length: 15; V: TRBV9; D: TRBD2; J: TRBJ2-1; size: .; DNA: TGTGCCAGCAGCGTAGTAAGTAGCGGGGAAAATGAGCAGTTCTTC; CDR3: CASSVVSSGENEQFF
length: 15; V: TRBV7-2; D: .; J: TRBJ2-3; size: .; DNA: TGTGCCAGCAGCCCCCGACTAGTAGTGACAGATACGCAGTATTTT; CDR3: CASSPRLVVTDTQYF
length: 13; V: TRBV30; D: .; J: TRBJ2-7; size: .; DNA: TGTGCCTGGACAAAAAGGGGGTCGTTCGAGCAGTACTTC; CDR3: CAWTKRGSFEQYF
length: 14; V: TRBV27; D: TRBD2; J: TRBJ2-2; size: .; DNA: TGTGCCAGCAGTTTCTCGGGGGGCACCGGGGAGCTGTTTTTT; CDR3: CASSFSGGTGELFF
length: 16; V: TRBV4-3; D: .; J: TRBJ2-6; size: .; DNA: TGCGCCAGCAGCCAAGTTTGGGCCTCTGGGGCCAACGTCCTGACTTTC; CDR3: CASSQVWASGANVLTF
length: 14; V: TRBV5-1; D: .; J: TRBJ1-4; size: .; DNA: TGCGCCAGCAGCTTGGAAGGACAGTTTGAAAAACTGTTTTTT; CDR3: CASSLEGQFEKLFF
length: 13; V: TRBV18; D: TRBD1; J: TRBJ1-1; size: .; DNA: TGTGCCAGCTCACCTCCGGGACAGGTTGAAGCTTTCTTT; CDR3: CASSPPGQVEAFF
length: 12; V: TRBV7-9; D: .; J: TRBJ2-3; size: .; DNA: TGTGCCAGCAGCCTGTCGACAGATACGCAGTATTTT; CDR3: CASSLSTDTQYF
length: 18; V: TRBV7-9; D: TRBD1; J: TRBJ2-5; size: .; DNA: TGTGCCAGCAGCTTAGCCTTAGGGGACAGCGAAAGGGGAGAGACCCAGTACTTC; CDR3: CASSLALGDSERGETQYF
length: 13; V: TRBV5-5; D: .; J: TRBJ2-1; size: .; DNA: TGTGCCAGCAGCTTGGACAGATACAATGAGCAGTTCTTC; CDR3: CASSLDRYNEQFF
length: 13; V: TRBV10-1; D: .; J: TRBJ2-7; size: .; DNA: TGCGCCAGCAGTGGGCAGGCAACAGGCGAGCAGTACTTC; CDR3: CASSGQATGEQYF
length: 15; V: TRBV7-3; D: TRBD1; J: TRBJ2-1; size: .; DNA: TGTGCCAGCAGCCAAGACAGGGGAGGCTACAATGAGCAGTTCTTC; CDR3: CASSQDRGGYNEQFF
length: 13; V: TRBV6-1; D: .; J: TRBJ1-1; size: .; DNA: TGTGCCAGCTTAGACAGGATGAACACTGAAGCTTTCTTT; CDR3: CASLDRMNTEAFF
length: 15; V: TRBV7-3; D: .; J: TRBJ2-1; size: .; DNA: TGTGCCAGCAGCCCCCGCCAGGGGAATTTGAATGAGCAGTTCTTC; CDR3: CASSPRQGNLNEQFF
length: 13; V: TRBV2; D: TRBD1; J: TRBJ2-7; size: .; DNA: TGTGCCACTGCACAGGGGGGCTATTACGAGCAGTACTTC; CDR3: CATAQGGYYEQYF
length: 16; V: TRBV4-1; D: TRBD1; J: TRBJ2-7; size: .; DNA: TGCGCCAGCAGCCAAGGGAATGGACAGGGGTCGTACGAGCAGTACTTC; CDR3: CASSQGNGQGSYEQYF
length: 14; V: TRBV2; D: TRBD1; J: TRBJ2-7; size: few; DNA: TGTGCCAGCAGTGCCGGGACAGGGGGCTCCGAGCAGTACTTC; CDR3: CASSAGTGGSEQYF
length: 16; V: TRBV27; D: TRBD1; J: TRBJ2-7; size: once; DNA: TGTGCCAGCAGTTTAGCCATCGGGACAGGGGCTTACGAGCAGTACTTC; CDR3: CASSLAIGTGAYEQYF
length: 13; V: TRBV11-2; D: .; J: TRBJ2-5; size: once; DNA: TGTGCCAGCAGCTTTGGCAGAGGGGAGACCCAGTACTTC; CDR3: CASSFGRGETQYF
length: 14; V: TRBV7-2; D: .; J: TRBJ2-7; size: .; DNA: TGTGCCAGCAGCTTAGGGGGCAAACCCTACGAGCAGTACTTC; CDR3: CASSLGGKPYEQYF
length: 13; V: TRBV2; D: .; J: TRBJ2-7; size: .; DNA: TGTGCCAGCAGTGGGAGCAGGGTCCACGAGCAGTACTTC; CDR3: CASSGSRVHEQYF
length: 15; V: TRBV27; D: TRBD2; J: TRBJ2-1; size: once; DNA: TGTGCCAGCAGATCCCAGACTAGCGGGGGGTTCTCGCAGTTCTTC; CDR3: CASRSQTSGGFSQFF
length: 16; V: TRBV30; D: .; J: TRBJ2-7; size: .; DNA: TGTGCCTGGAGCTTCTCCGGGACACTCTACTCCTACGAGCAGTACTTC; CDR3: CAWSFSGTLYSYEQYF
length: 14; V: TRBV25-1; D: .; J: TRBJ2-5; size: .; DNA: TGTGCCAGCAGTGAAGCGGGGTGGGGGGAGACCCAGTACTTC; CDR3: CASSEAGWGETQYF
length: 15; V: TRBV4-1; D: TRBD1; J: TRBJ2-5; size: .; DNA: TGCGCCAGCAGTCCGGGACAGGGGAACCAAGAGACCCAGTACTTC; CDR3: CASSPGQGNQETQYF
length: 14; V: TRBV27; D: .; J: TRBJ1-1; size: .; DNA: TGTGCCAGCAGTTTAGGAGGAGGGGTGGGTGAAGCTTTCTTT; CDR3: CASSLGGGVGEAFF
length: 15; V: TRBV2; D: TRBD1; J: TRBJ2-7; size: .; DNA: TGTGCCAGCAGTACCCCGGGACAGCCTCTCTACGAGCAGTACTTC; CDR3: CASSTPGQPLYEQYF
length: 16; V: TRBV7-9; D: TRBD2; J: TRBJ2-2; size: few; DNA: TGTGCCAGCAGCTTAATAGCGGGGGCCCCCGCTGGGGAGCTGTTTTTT; CDR3: CASSLIAGAPAGELFF
length: 16; V: TRBV7-2; D: TRBD1; J: TRBJ1-4; size: .; DNA: TGTGCCAGCAGCCCCGGGACAGCGAGCCTTAATGAAAAACTGTTTTTT; CDR3: CASSPGTASLNEKLFF
length: 15; V: TRBV5-8; D: .; J: TRBJ1-4; size: .; DNA: TGTGCCAGCAGCTTGGTCGGGTTAGCTAATGAAAAACTGTTTTTT; CDR3: CASSLVGLANEKLFF
length: 14; V: TRBV4-1; D: .; J: TRBJ2-2; size: few; DNA: TGCGCCAGCAGCCTTGCGGGCGGGTCCGGGGAGCTGTTTTTT; CDR3: CASSLAGGSGELFF
length: 17; V: TRBV30; D: .; J: TRBJ1-6; size: .; DNA: TGTGCCTGGAGTGTCAGGGCCTCAAGCTCCTATAATTCACCCCTCCACTTT; CDR3: CAWSVRASSSYNSPLHF
length: 16; V: TRBV7-2; D: TRBD2; J: TRBJ2-1; size: once; DNA: TGTGCCAGCAGTACCGGACTAGCGGGGGTGAACAATGAGCAGTTCTTC; CDR3: CASSTGLAGVNNEQFF
length: 12; V: TRBV7-9; D: TRBD1; J: TRBJ1-6; size: .; DNA: TGTGCCAGCAGCTTCCACGACAGGGGGCTCCACTTT; CDR3: CASSFHDRGLHF
length: 14; V: TRBV2; D: .; J: TRBJ2-7; size: .; DNA: TGTGCCAGCACCTCCACGATCTATGAGTACGAGCAGTACTTC; CDR3: CASTSTIYEYEQYF